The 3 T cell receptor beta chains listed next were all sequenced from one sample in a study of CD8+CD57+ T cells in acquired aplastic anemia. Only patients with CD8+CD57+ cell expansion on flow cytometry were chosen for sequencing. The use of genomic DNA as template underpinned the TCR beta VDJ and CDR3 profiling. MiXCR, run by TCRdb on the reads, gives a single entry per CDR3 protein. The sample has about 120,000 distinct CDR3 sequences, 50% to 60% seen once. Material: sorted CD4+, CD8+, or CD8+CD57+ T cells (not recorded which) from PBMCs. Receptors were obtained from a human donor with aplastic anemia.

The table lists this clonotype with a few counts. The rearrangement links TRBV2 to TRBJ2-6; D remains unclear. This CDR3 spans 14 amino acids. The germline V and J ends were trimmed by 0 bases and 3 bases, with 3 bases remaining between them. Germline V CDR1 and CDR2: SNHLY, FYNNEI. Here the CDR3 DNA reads TGTGCCAGCAGTGAAGCGGGTGGGGCCAACGTCCTGACTTTC. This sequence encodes CASSEAGGANVLTF.

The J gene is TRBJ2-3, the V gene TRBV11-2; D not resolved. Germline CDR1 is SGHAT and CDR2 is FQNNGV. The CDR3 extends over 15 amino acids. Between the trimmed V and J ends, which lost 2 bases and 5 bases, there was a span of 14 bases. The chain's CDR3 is CASSLWASRGDTQYF. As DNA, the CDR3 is TGTGCCAGCAGCTTATGGGCTAGTCGTGGAGATACGCAGTATTTT.

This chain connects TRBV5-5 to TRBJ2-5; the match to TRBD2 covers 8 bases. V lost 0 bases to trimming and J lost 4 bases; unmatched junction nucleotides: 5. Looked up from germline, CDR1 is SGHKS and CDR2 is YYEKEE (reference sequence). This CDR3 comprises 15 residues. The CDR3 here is CASSLAAGVAETQYF. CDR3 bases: TGTGCCAGCAGCTTGGCAGCGGGAGTGGCAGAGACCCAGTACTTC.